This T cell receptor beta chain was captured by sequencing in a study of OX40 agonist ivuxolimab in advanced cancers. Study as a whole: Given to patients was ivuxolimab, an agonistic anti-OX40 (CD134) antibody. Recorded diagnoses for dose-escalation patients were hepatocellular carcinoma, melanoma, renal cell or head and neck cancer.

The data were produced by immunoSEQ multiplex PCR, yet TCRdb's version contains in-frame clones alone and is incomplete. The sample lists around 56,000 clones, about 89% occurring once. As to this clone: As yet, its antigen is unknown.

Study-level results: Both blood CD4+ and CD8+ T cells showed clonal growth by week 6 at 0.1 to 3.0 mg/kg.

Germline V gene data show CDR1 as SGHTS and CDR2 as YDEGEE. V gave up 0 bases and J gave up 7 bases, with 17 bases separating them. This CDR3 spans 16 amino acids. V gene TRBV5-8 combines with J gene TRBJ1-5; D is possibly TRBD1 (6 bases). The source material was CD4+ or CD8+ T cells sorted from blood, sampled in a trial of the OX40 agonist ivuxolimab. The clonotype comes from an adult with an advanced solid tumor such as melanoma, head and neck, liver or kidney cancer. CDR3 in amino acids: CASSLGLTGPGQPQHF. The CDR3 nucleotides are TGTGCCAGCAGCTTGGGCCTGACAGGTCCCGGGCAGCCCCAGCATTTT.